Listed below are T cell receptor beta chains from one sample, sequenced in a study of cytomegalovirus exposure and HLA in healthy donors. Profiling relied on immunoSEQ multiplex PCR, and the TCRdb table lists in-frame clones only, not all of them. The sample includes some 180,000 clones, roughly 85% seen only once; the top ten take under 3%. The sample taken for sequencing was PBMCs. Receptors were obtained from a woman in her 50s in good health and CMV-seronegative. Both conserved end residues are part of each CDR3. D genes are given only for firm matches. Size is omitted from some rows. Given values are once, few, many or a class for expanded clones.

>TRBV4-2|.|.|TRBJ2-2
CASSQVGPGELFF
TGTGCCAGCAGCCAAGTTGGCCCCGGGGAGCTGTTTTTT
>TRBV18|.|.|TRBJ1-1
CASSPTTVFTEAFF
TGTGCCAGCTCACCTACGACAGTCTTCACTGAAGCTTTCTTT
>TRBV7-2|once|.|TRBJ2-1
CASSLGGGPYNEQFF
TGTGCCAGCAGCCTAGGGGGGGGACCTTACAATGAGCAGTTCTTC
>TRBV7-2|.|.|TRBJ1-2
CASSFSGKYVYTF
TGTGCCAGCAGCTTTTCAGGGAAATATGTCTACACCTTC
>TRBV6-6|.|TRBD1|TRBJ2-2
CASTVGQRDTGELFF
TGTGCCAGCACTGTGGGACAGAGAGACACCGGGGAGCTGTTTTTT
>TRBV7-9|once|TRBD1|TRBJ1-1
CSSSWGFQGAEAFF
TGTTCCAGCAGCTGGGGGTTCCAGGGGGCTGAAGCTTTCTTT
>TRBV11-1|.|.|TRBJ2-3
CASSLGAERPQYF
TGTGCCAGCAGCTTAGGCGCGGAGAGGCCGCAGTATTTT
>TRBV6-6|.|.|TRBJ1-1
CASTPGRGNTEAFF
TGTGCCAGCACCCCAGGGCGAGGGAACACTGAAGCTTTCTTT
>TRBV5-1|.|TRBD1|TRBJ2-7
CASSSPDRGMDEQYF
TGCGCCAGCAGCTCCCCGGACAGGGGAATGGACGAGCAGTACTTC
>TRBV6-1|.|TRBD2|TRBJ2-7
CASSEGTSGRVSYEQYF
TGTGCCAGCAGTGAAGGGACTAGCGGGAGGGTCTCCTACGAGCAGTACTTC
>TRBV19|.|TRBD1|TRBJ1-4
CASSSHRQGAANEKLFF
TGTGCCAGTAGTAGCCACCGACAGGGGGCAGCTAATGAAAAACTGTTTTTT
>TRBV6-5|.|.|TRBJ1-2
CASSYTGGSGYTF
TGTGCCAGCAGTTACACGGGAGGGAGTGGCTACACCTTC
>TRBV30|.|TRBD2|TRBJ2-5
CAWSGPGLAVQETQYF
TGTGCCTGGAGTGGCCCGGGACTAGCGGTTCAAGAGACCCAGTACTTC
>TRBV7-2|.|TRBD2|TRBJ2-7
CASSLASGGSYEQYF
TGTGCCAGCAGCTTAGCTAGCGGGGGATCCTACGAGCAGTACTTC
>TRBV4-2|once|.|TRBJ2-7
CASSQVIGVYEQYF
TGTGCCAGCAGCCAAGTGATCGGGGTCTACGAGCAGTACTTC
>TRBV30|.|.|TRBJ1-5
CAWSRDGDQPQHF
TGTGCCTGGTCAAGAGACGGGGATCAGCCCCAGCATTTT
>TRBV27|.|.|TRBJ1-1
CASSSYLGGGSTEAFF
TGTGCCAGCAGCTCCTACCTTGGGGGGGGGAGCACTGAAGCTTTCTTT
>TRBV5-1|.|.|TRBJ2-2
CASSSGQPTGELFF
TGCGCCAGCAGCTCGGGACAACCCACCGGGGAGCTGTTTTTT
>TRBV28|few|.|TRBJ1-5
CASSLLYQPQHF
TGTGCCAGCAGTTTATTATATCAGCCCCAGCATTTT
>TRBV9|.|TRBD1|TRBJ1-1
CASSASGQPNTEAFF
TGTGCCAGCAGCGCGTCGGGACAGCCGAACACTGAAGCTTTCTTT
>TRBV5-1|few|.|TRBJ2-1
CASSLVGPYNEQFF
TGCGCCAGCAGCTTGGTGGGGCCCTACAATGAGCAGTTCTTC
>TRBV18|.|.|TRBJ2-2
CASSPRTGELFF
TGTGCCAGCTCACCGCGAACCGGGGAGCTGTTTTTT
>TRBV7-9|.|TRBD1|TRBJ1-1
CASSQQGARTEAFF
TGTGCCAGCAGCCAACAGGGGGCACGCACTGAAGCTTTCTTT
>TRBV19|once|TRBD1|TRBJ2-1
CASSLGRGFPNEQFF
TGTGCCAGTAGTCTTGGCAGGGGGTTCCCCAATGAGCAGTTCTTC
>TRBV13|.|TRBD2|TRBJ2-2
CASSPRRGSGIAGELFF
TGTGCCAGCAGCCCGCGCCGGGGTAGCGGGATCGCCGGGGAGCTGTTTTTT
>TRBV5-1|once|.|TRBJ2-6
CASSLGPPGANVLTF
TGCGCCAGCAGCTTGGGGCCCCCTGGGGCCAACGTCCTGACTTTC
>TRBV27|.|.|TRBJ2-1
CASSLSTRRLGTHNEQFF
TGTGCCAGCAGTTTATCGACGAGGAGGCTAGGCACACACAATGAGCAGTTCTTC
>TRBV18|once|TRBD2|TRBJ2-1
CASSDPTSGRALNEQFF
TGTGCCAGCTCAGACCCCACTAGCGGGAGGGCCCTCAATGAGCAGTTCTTC
>TRBV4-1|.|TRBD2|TRBJ2-7
CASSQDEGLAGAEQYF
TGCGCCAGCAGCCAAGATGAAGGACTAGCGGGAGCTGAGCAGTACTTC
>TRBV7-9|.|.|TRBJ2-1
CASSLGHRYNEQFF
TGTGCCAGCAGCCTGGGACACCGCTACAATGAGCAGTTCTTC
>TRBV19|.|TRBD1|TRBJ1-4
CASSTAYRGLYEKLFF
TGTGCCAGTAGTACCGCTTACAGGGGACTGTATGAAAAACTGTTTTTT
>TRBV2|.|.|TRBJ2-7
CASRRDGRGGEQYF
TGTGCCAGCAGGAGGGACGGAAGAGGGGGCGAGCAGTACTTC
>TRBV28|.|TRBD1|TRBJ1-5
CASSNGQGRQPQHF
TGTGCCAGCAGTAATGGACAGGGCCGACAGCCCCAGCATTTT
>TRBV5-6|.|.|TRBJ1-1
CASRLDGNTEAFF
TGTGCCAGCAGATTGGACGGGAACACTGAAGCTTTCTTT
>TRBV30|.|TRBD2|TRBJ2-7
CALGTRTSRYEQYF
TGTGCCTTGGGGACCAGGACTAGCAGATACGAGCAGTACTTC
>TRBV28|few|TRBD1|TRBJ2-7
CASSLYGTGEDEQYF
TGTGCCAGCAGTTTATATGGGACAGGGGAGGACGAGCAGTACTTC
>TRBV5-1|.|.|TRBJ1-2
CASSFGVGVSYGYTF
TGCGCCAGCAGCTTTGGTGTAGGGGTTAGCTATGGCTACACCTTC
>TRBV27|.|.|TRBJ2-7
CASGGGDPYEQYF
TGTGCCAGCGGAGGGGGGGACCCCTACGAGCAGTACTTC
>TRBV29-1|once|.|TRBJ1-1
CSVFQNTEAFF
TGCAGCGTTTTTCAAAACACTGAAGCTTTCTTT
>TRBV5-1|.|.|TRBJ1-2
CASSAEITGSGYTF
TGCGCCAGCAGCGCAGAAATAACAGGGAGTGGCTACACCTTC
>TRBV7-2|.|TRBD2|TRBJ2-7
CASTTGLVTHEQYF
TGTGCCAGCACGACGGGACTAGTTACCCACGAGCAGTACTTC
>TRBV7-9|.|TRBD1|TRBJ1-5
CASSPGTGFQPQHF
TGTGCCAGCAGCCCCGGGACAGGCTTCCAGCCCCAGCATTTT
>TRBV14|.|.|TRBJ1-1
CASSPELWLSGAFF
TGTGCCAGCAGCCCTGAGCTCTGGCTGTCGGGAGCTTTCTTT
>TRBV19|.|.|TRBJ2-5
CASSIAREETQYF
TGTGCCAGTAGTATAGCCAGGGAAGAGACCCAGTACTTC
>TRBV7-9|.|.|TRBJ2-5
CASSALGRGETQYF
TGTGCCAGCAGCGCACTAGGGAGAGGAGAGACCCAGTACTTC
>TRBV6-1|few|TRBD2|TRBJ2-7
CASSGGGSGRLSSSYEQYF
TGTGCCAGCAGTGGCGGAGGTAGCGGGAGGTTAAGCTCCTCCTACGAGCAGTACTTC
>TRBV9|once|.|TRBJ2-7
CASSAGGQGYEQYF
TGTGCCAGCAGCGCCGGGGGGCAGGGCTACGAGCAGTACTTC
>TRBV7-8|.|TRBD2|TRBJ2-1
CASSQGLAGANEQFF
TGTGCCAGCAGCCAGGGACTAGCGGGAGCCAATGAGCAGTTCTTC
>TRBV7-2|.|TRBD1|TRBJ1-2
CASSTDRAYGYTF
TGTGCCAGCAGCACCGACAGGGCCTATGGCTACACCTTC
>TRBV6-5|.|.|TRBJ2-7
CASHSYEQYF
TGTGCCAGCCATTCCTACGAGCAGTACTTC
>TRBV7-6|few|.|TRBJ1-5
CASSPGAAQNQPQHF
TGTGCCAGCAGCCCAGGGGCGGCACAAAATCAGCCCCAGCATTTT
>TRBV6-4|.|TRBD2|TRBJ2-2
CASSDPLLAGAPGELFF
TGTGCCAGCAGTGACCCCCTACTAGCGGGAGCTCCCGGGGAGCTGTTTTTT
>TRBV4-2|.|.|TRBJ2-1
CASSQERTPNEQFF
TGTGCCAGCAGCCAAGAAAGAACACCCAATGAGCAGTTCTTC
>TRBV7-9|.|.|TRBJ2-3
CASSLGTQGTPSDTQYF
TGTGCCAGCAGCTTGGGTACCCAGGGGACCCCCTCGGATACGCAGTATTTT